This T cell receptor beta chain stems from a study of cytomegalovirus exposure and HLA in healthy donors. General study results and limits: Earlier analysis found most TCR beta V segments productive about 90% or about 30% of the time. Some V segments could not be told apart, so they were left out, TRBV6-2 and TRBV6-3 among them. For most subjects, TCR beta sequences were reported to predict HLA-A and HLA-B alleles with accuracy.

The PCR ran on 60 Vbeta and 13 Jbeta primers. Generated by immunoSEQ multiplex PCR, the TCRdb table keeps only in-frame clones and is missing some. Here the sample table reports tens of thousands of clones. As to this clone: What it recognizes is unknown.

Deletions cut 2 bases from V and 7 bases from J, with 12 bases between. The CDR3 has 15 residues. Germline CDR1 and CDR2: ENHRY and SYGVKD. The chain joins TRBV10-3 to TRBJ1-6, with D possibly TRBD1 on 5 matching bases. The receptor comes from a woman aged 25 to 39 in good health and CMV-seropositive. Sequencing was done on a sample of PBMCs. The CDR3 coding sequence is TGTGCCATCAGTGAGGGGGCAGGCAAGAATTCACCCCTCCACTTT. It yields the protein CAISEGAGKNSPLHF.